This TCR beta chain was identified during a study of blood T cell repertoires in COVID-19. Study-wide context: The samples span acute and convalescent COVID-19 from the United States, Italy and Spain. Sample material is recorded as cDNA or gDNA derived from T cells, B-cell-depleted T cells, or PBMCs.

Germline lookup yields CDR1 LGHDT and CDR2 YNNKEL (reference sequence). The trim removed 0 bases at V and 8 bases at J, leaving 15 bases unmatched. The CDR3 is made up of 19 amino acids. Source study methods: Using reference gene primer amplification, nucleated cell counts were estimated. Produced via immunoSEQ multiplex PCR; TCRdb's table is partial and in-frame only. V and J calls plus clone size are reproduced from that table; the DNA served to infer D and trimming. The sample carries roughly 380,000 clones, about 85% recorded once. The TCR comes from a woman under 30 with acute or convalescent COVID-19. The source material was peripheral blood. This sequence joins TRBV3-1 (or the pseudogene TRBV3-2) and TRBJ2-2, with TRBD2 matching over 10 bases. CDR3 region: CASSQERSGGLQSLGELFF. The CDR3, as DNA: TGTGCCAGCAGCCAAGAGCGTAGCGGGGGGCTCCAGTCCTTGGGGGAGCTGTTTTTT.